Listed below are T cell receptor beta chains from one sample, sequenced in a study of graft-versus-host responses after intestinal transplantation. Clones were sequenced by immunoSEQ multiplex PCR, and TCRdb holds only the in-frame ones, with some missing. The repertoire holds just over 20,000 clones, with 75% to 90% as singletons. The sample was PBMCs, taken roughly ten weeks after intestinal transplantation. These receptors were collected from a human patient who received an intestinal transplant, so some T cells may come from the graft donor. CDR3s include the opening cysteine and the closing phenylalanine or tryptophan. Each record gives: V gene, CDR3 length, J gene, clone size, D gene, CDR3 DNA, CDR3 protein. D genes are given only for firm matches. A clone size is listed for some rows: how often the clone was seen (once, few, many), or a class if it is expanded.

>TRBV5-4|13|TRBJ1-1|.|TRBD1
TGTGCCAGCAGCAGACAGGGCTACACTGAAGCTTTCTTT
CASSRQGYTEAFF
>TRBV6-6|13|TRBJ2-7|.|TRBD1
TGTGCCAGCAGCCCCGGGACAGGGTTCGAGCAGTACTTC
CASSPGTGFEQYF
>TRBV2|11|TRBJ2-2|few|.
TGTGCCAGCAGGGTCGGCGGGGAGCTGTTTTTT
CASRVGGELFF
>TRBV19|13|TRBJ2-7|.|TRBD2
TGTGCCAGTAGCCTGGGGGGGAGCTACGAGCAGTACTTC
CASSLGGSYEQYF
>TRBV7-6|13|TRBJ2-7|.|.
TGTGCCAGCAGCCGTACAGGGATCCCCGAGCAGTACTTC
CASSRTGIPEQYF
>TRBV7-9|15|TRBJ1-2|.|.
TGTGCCAGCAGAAAGGCCCCAGATAGCAATTATGGCTACACCTTC
CASRKAPDSNYGYTF
>TRBV27|13|TRBJ1-6|.|.
TGTGCCAGCATGCACACCTATAATTCACCCCTCCACTTT
CASMHTYNSPLHF
>TRBV7-9|11|TRBJ1-1|.|.
TGTGCCGGGGCTGGGGGCACTGAAGCTTTCTTT
CAGAGGTEAFF
>TRBV4-3|15|TRBJ2-2|.|.
TGCGCCAGCAGCCAAAGTTTGGGAAACACCGGGGAGCTGTTTTTT
CASSQSLGNTGELFF
>TRBV6-6|16|TRBJ2-3|.|.
TGTGCCAGCAGTTACCCCCCCGGGCTGCAGGCAGATACGCAGTATTTT
CASSYPPGLQADTQYF
>TRBV5-6|16|TRBJ1-2|.|.
TGTGCCAGCAGTCGAACATTCGAGGGGGACCCCTATGGCTACACCTTC
CASSRTFEGDPYGYTF